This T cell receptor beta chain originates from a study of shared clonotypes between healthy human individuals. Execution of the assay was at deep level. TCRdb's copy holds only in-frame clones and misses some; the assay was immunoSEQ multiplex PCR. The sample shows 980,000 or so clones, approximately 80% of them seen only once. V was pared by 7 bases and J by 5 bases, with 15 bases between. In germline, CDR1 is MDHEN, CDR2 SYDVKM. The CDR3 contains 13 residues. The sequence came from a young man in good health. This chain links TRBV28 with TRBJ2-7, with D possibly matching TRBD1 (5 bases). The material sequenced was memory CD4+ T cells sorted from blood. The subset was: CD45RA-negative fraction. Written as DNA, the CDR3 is TGTGCCAGCAACCCTCACGTAGGGGACGAGCAGTACTTC. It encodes CASNPHVGDEQYF.